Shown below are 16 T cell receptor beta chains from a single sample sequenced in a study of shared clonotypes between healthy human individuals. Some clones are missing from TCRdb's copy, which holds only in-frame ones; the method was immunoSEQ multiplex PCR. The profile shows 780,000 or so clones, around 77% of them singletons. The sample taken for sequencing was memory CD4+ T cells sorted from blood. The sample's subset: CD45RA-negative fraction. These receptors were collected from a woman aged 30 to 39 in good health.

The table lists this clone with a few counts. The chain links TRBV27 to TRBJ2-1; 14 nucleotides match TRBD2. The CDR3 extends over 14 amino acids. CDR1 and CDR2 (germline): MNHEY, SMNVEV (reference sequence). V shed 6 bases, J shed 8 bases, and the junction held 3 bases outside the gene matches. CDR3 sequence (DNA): TGTGCCAGCAGGGGACTAGCGGGAGAATATGAGCAGTTCTTC. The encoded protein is CASRGLAGEYEQFF.

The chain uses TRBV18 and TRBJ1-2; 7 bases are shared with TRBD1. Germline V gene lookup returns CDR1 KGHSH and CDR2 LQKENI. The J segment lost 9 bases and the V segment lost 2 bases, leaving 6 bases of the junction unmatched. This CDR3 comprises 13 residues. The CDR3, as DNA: TGTGCCAGCTCACCAGGGGACAGTCGGAGCTACACCTTC. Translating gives CASSPGDSRSYTF.

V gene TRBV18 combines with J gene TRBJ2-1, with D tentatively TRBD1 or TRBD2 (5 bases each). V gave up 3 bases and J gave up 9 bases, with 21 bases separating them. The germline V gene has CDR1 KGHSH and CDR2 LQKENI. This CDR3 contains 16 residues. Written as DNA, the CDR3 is TGTGCCAGCTCACCGCCGTGGGGGAGTATCACCGGTGAGCAGTTCTTC. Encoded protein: CASSPPWGSITGEQFF.

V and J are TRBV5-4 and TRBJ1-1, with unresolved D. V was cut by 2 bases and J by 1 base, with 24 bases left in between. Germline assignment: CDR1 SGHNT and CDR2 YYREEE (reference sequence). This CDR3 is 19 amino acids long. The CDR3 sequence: CASSLRLSRRAPPNTEAFF. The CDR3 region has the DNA TGTGCCAGCAGCTTAAGGTTGTCCCGCCGGGCCCCCCCGAACACTGAAGCTTTCTTT.

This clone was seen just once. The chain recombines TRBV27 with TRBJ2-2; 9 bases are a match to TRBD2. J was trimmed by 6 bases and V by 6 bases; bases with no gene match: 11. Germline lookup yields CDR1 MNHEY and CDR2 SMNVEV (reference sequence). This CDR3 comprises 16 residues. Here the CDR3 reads CASRPPRAGGAGELFF. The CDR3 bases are TGTGCCAGCAGGCCACCCCGGGCGGGAGGGGCCGGGGAGCTGTTTTTT.

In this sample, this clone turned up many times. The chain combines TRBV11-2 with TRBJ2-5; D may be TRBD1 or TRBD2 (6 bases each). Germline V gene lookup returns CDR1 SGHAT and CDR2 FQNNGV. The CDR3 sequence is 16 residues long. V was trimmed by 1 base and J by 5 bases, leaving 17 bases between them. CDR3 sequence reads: CASSLGVGGRRETQYF. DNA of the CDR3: TGTGCCAGCAGCTTAGGTGTCGGGGGCAGGCGGGAGACCCAGTACTTC.

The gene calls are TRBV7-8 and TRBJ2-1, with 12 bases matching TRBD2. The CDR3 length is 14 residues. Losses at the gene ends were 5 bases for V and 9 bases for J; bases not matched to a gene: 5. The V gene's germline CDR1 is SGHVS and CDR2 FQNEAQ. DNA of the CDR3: TGTGCCAGCAGCGCCGGACTAGCGGGAATTGAGCAGTTCTTC. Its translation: CASSAGLAGIEQFF. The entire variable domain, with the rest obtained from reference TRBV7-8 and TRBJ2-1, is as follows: GAGVSQSPRYKVAKRGQDVALRCDPISGHVSLFWYQQALGQGPEFLTYFQNEAQLDKSGLPSDRFFAERPEGSVSTLKIQRTQQEDSAVYLCASSAGLAGIEQFFGPGTRLTVL.

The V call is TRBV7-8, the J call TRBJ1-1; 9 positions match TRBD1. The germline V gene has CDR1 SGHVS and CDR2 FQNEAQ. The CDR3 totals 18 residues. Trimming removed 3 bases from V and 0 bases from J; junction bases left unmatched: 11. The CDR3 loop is CASSFKQGAILLNTEAFF. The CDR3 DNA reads TGTGCCAGCAGCTTCAAACAGGGGGCAATTTTACTGAACACTGAAGCTTTCTTT. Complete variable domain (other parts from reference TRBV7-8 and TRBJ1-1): GAGVSQSPRYKVAKRGQDVALRCDPISGHVSLFWYQQALGQGPEFLTYFQNEAQLDKSGLPSDRFFAERPEGSVSTLKIQRTQQEDSAVYLCASSFKQGAILLNTEAFFGQGTRLTVV.

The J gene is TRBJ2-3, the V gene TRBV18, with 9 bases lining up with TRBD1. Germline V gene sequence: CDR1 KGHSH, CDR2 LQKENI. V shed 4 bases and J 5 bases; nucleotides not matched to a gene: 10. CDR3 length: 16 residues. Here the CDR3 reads CASSQAGTGSGDTQYF. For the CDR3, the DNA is TGTGCCAGCTCACAAGCCGGGACAGGGTCCGGAGATACGCAGTATTTT.

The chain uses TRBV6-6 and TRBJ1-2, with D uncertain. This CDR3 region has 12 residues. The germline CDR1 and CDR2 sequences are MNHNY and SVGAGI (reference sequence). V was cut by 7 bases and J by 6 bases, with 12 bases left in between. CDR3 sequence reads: CASKSGDNGYTF. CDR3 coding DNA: TGTGCCAGCAAGAGTGGGGATAATGGCTACACCTTC.

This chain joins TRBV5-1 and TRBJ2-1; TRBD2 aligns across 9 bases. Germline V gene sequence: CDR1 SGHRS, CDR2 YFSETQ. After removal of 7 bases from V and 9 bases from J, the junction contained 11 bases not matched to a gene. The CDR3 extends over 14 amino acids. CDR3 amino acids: CASSVASGTREQFF. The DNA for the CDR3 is TGCGCCAGCTCGGTAGCTAGCGGGACCCGTGAGCAGTTCTTC.

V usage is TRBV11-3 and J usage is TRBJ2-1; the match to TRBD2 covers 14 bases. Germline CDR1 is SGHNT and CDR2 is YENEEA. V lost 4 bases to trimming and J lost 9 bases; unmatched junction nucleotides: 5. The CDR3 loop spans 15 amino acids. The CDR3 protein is CASSSTSGRGAEQFF. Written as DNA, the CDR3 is TGTGCCAGCAGCTCGACTAGCGGGAGGGGGGCTGAGCAGTTCTTC.

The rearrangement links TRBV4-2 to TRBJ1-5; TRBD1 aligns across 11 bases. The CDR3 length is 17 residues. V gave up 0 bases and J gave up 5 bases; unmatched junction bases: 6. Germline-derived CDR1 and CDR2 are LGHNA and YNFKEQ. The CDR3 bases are TGTGCCAGCAGCCAAGACTCCGGGACAGGGGGTTATCAGCCCCAGCATTTT. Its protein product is CASSQDSGTGGYQPQHF.

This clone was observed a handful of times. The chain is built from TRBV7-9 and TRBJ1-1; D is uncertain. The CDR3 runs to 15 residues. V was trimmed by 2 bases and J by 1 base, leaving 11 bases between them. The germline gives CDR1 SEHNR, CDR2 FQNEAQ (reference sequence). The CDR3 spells CASSLLTRGNTEAFF. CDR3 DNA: TGTGCCAGCAGCTTACTAACCCGGGGGAACACTGAAGCTTTCTTT. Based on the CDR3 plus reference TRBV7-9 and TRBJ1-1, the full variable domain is DTGVSQNPRHKITKRGQNVTFRCDPISEHNRLYWYRQTLGQGPEFLTYFQNEAQLEKSRLLSDRFSAERPKGSFSTLEIQRTEQGDSAMYLCASSLLTRGNTEAFFGQGTRLTVV.

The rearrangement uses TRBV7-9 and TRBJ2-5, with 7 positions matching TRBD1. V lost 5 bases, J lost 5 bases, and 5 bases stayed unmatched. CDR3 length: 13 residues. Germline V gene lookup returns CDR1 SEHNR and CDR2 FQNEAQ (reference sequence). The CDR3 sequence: CASSVTGDETQYF. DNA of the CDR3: TGTGCCAGCAGCGTAACAGGGGATGAGACCCAGTACTTC.

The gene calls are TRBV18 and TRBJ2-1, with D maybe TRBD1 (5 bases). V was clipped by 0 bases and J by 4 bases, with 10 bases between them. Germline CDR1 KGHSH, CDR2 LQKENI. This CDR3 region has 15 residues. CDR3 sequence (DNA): TGTGCCAGCTCACCACCGTCAGGGTCGTACAATGAGCAGTTCTTC. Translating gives CASSPPSGSYNEQFF.